The clone carrying this T cell receptor (beta chain) was seen repeatedly, ten times or more. Antigen unknown. MiXCR reprocessed the PCR reads for TCRdb. Of roughly 58,000 clones listed, 4% to 5% are singletons. The data belong to a study of metastatic and nonmetastatic thyroid tumors. Whole-study results and caveats: Relative to benign nodules, malignant thyroid tumors were reportedly characterized by significantly elevated TCR beta diversity in blood and tumor.

Every patient underwent thyroid surgery untreated. The sequenced material came from blood. The receptor was derived from a female donor with papillary thyroid cancer or a benign thyroid nodule (not recorded which). Some clones in this sample may be carry-over from other donors' samples.

CDR3 coding DNA: TGTGCCAGCAGCTTAGGGGGTAGCGGGAGGCCCACAGATACGCAGTATTTT. It is translated as CASSLGGSGRPTDTQYF. The chain joins TRBV7-6 to TRBJ2-3, with 10 nucleotides matching TRBD2. Per germline, CDR1 SGHVS and CDR2 FNYEAQ. The CDR3 runs 17 residues. V gave up 1 base and J gave up 2 bases; unmatched junction bases: 6.